The 23 T cell receptor beta chains listed next were all sequenced from one sample in a study of cytomegalovirus exposure and HLA in healthy donors (TCRdb year 2017). Receptors were amplified or captured by the immunoSEQ multiplex PCR assay. A mixture of 60 forward primers for TCR Vbeta segments and 13 reverse primers for TCR Jbeta segments was used in the multiplex PCR. The source is immuneACCESS, and TCRdb retained only in-frame sequences with V and J called. Part of the clones is not carried over; for the studies checked, unresolved V genes explain less than half of this, and the remainder is unexplained. This sample holds about 150,000 clones; roughly 60% were observed only once. 2% to 3% of the sample is held by the ten biggest clonotypes. The sample was PBMCs. The receptors derive from a middle-aged woman in good health and CMV-seronegative.

The chain employs TRBV18 and TRBJ1-1, with 9 bases lining up with TRBD1. Unmatched junction bases numbered 3, after V lost 1 base and J lost 0 bases. CDR3 length: 16 residues. Germline V gene data show CDR1 as KGHSH and CDR2 as LQKENI. The CDR3 protein is CASSPRTGDMNTEAFF. CDR3 nucleotide sequence: TGTGCCAGCTCACCACGGACAGGGGATATGAACACTGAAGCTTTCTTT.

This chain links TRBV4-2 with TRBJ1-2, with D possibly matching TRBD1 (5 bases). CDR3 length: 16 amino acids. The germline gives CDR1 LGHNA, CDR2 YNFKEQ. Trimming removed 0 bases at V and 2 bases at J, with 13 bases between. The CDR3 DNA reads TGTGCCAGCAGCCAAGATCCCCAGGGCTTAAACTATGGCTACACCTTC. It codes for CASSQDPQGLNYGYTF.

V gene TRBV9 combines with J gene TRBJ2-1, with 11 positions matching TRBD2. CDR1 and CDR2 (germline): SGDLS, YYNGEE. J gave up 3 bases and V 4 bases, and 3 bases lay outside the gene matches. The CDR3 extends over 15 amino acids. CDR3: CASSLLAGGYNEQFF. CDR3 coding DNA: TGTGCCAGCAGCCTCCTAGCGGGGGGCTACAATGAGCAGTTCTTC.

The chain employs TRBV5-1 and TRBJ1-1, with 10 bases fitting TRBD1. The CDR3 runs to 16 residues. Germline lookup yields CDR1 SGHRS and CDR2 YFSETQ. The junction had 7 bases not matched to a gene; V was cut back by 0 bases and J by 5 bases. This CDR3 is CASSLVGTGVRTEAFF. CDR3 DNA: TGCGCCAGCAGCTTGGTGGGGACAGGGGTTCGGACTGAAGCTTTCTTT.

There are a few counts of this clone. The gene calls are TRBV6-6 and TRBJ2-7; TRBD1 is a possible D gene (6 bases). Looked up from germline, CDR1 is MNHNY and CDR2 is SVGAGI (reference sequence). V was shortened by 2 bases and J by 1 base, with 12 bases between the two germline ends. The CDR3 runs 15 residues. This chain's CDR3 is CASSYTGMGSYEQYF. DNA for the CDR3: TGTGCCAGCAGTTACACAGGGATGGGGTCCTACGAGCAGTACTTC.

J is TRBJ2-5 and V is TRBV5-1, with 12 bases that match TRBD2. V shed 3 bases and J 4 bases; nucleotides not matched to a gene: 4. CDR1 and CDR2 from the germline V gene are SGHRS and YFSETQ. The CDR3 length is 15 residues. CDR3 DNA sequence: TGCGCCAGCAGCTCCCTAGCGGGGGGGCGAGAGACCCAGTACTTC. Protein: CASSSLAGGRETQYF.

This clone has more than one count but fewer than ten. This chain links TRBV4-1 with TRBJ2-2, with D uncertain. Trimming left V 5 bases short and J 2 bases short, with 6 bases between. Germline CDR1 is MGHRA and CDR2 is YSYEKL. CDR3 length: 13 residues. CDR3 region: CASSIHNTGELFF. The CDR3 DNA reads TGCGCCAGCAGCATACACAACACCGGGGAGCTGTTTTTT.

This clone came up a few times. V usage is TRBV28 and J usage is TRBJ2-4, with a possible D match to TRBD1 (6 bases). Germline V gene sequence: CDR1 MDHEN, CDR2 SYDVKM. The CDR3 length is 15 residues. The germline V and J ends were trimmed by 11 bases and 2 bases, with 19 bases remaining between them. The CDR3 region has the DNA TGTGCCGTAGGAGTAGGGGGATTTACCAAAAACATTCAGTACTTC. Translating gives CAVGVGGFTKNIQYF.

The CDR3 region is CASRRLAGGLGIQYF. In nucleotides, the CDR3 is TGTGCCAGCAGAAGACTAGCGGGGGGGCTGGGCATTCAGTACTTC. V gene TRBV2 combines with J gene TRBJ2-4; 14 bases are a match to TRBD2. This CDR3 region has 15 residues. Germline V lookup: CDR1 SNHLY, CDR2 FYNNEI. The V gene end was trimmed by 6 bases and the J gene end by 9 bases; junction bases not matched to a gene: 7.

The chain joins TRBV9 to TRBJ1-2, with 8 bases aligning to TRBD1. The length of the CDR3 is 14 residues. Germline loops: CDR1 SGDLS, CDR2 YYNGEE. V lost 3 bases, J lost 0 bases, and 1 base stayed unmatched. CDR3 residues: CASSGQGTNYGYTF. For the CDR3, the DNA is TGTGCCAGCAGCGGACAGGGGACTAACTATGGCTACACCTTC. The full variable domain, with the rest looked up from reference TRBV9 and TRBJ1-2, is DSGVTQTPKHLITATGQRVTLRCSPRSGDLSVYWYQQSLDQGLQFLIQYYNGEERAKGNILERFSAQQFPDLHSELNLSSLELGDSALYFCASSGQGTNYGYTFGSGTRLTVV.

This clone was counted a few times. This chain connects TRBV6-6 to TRBJ2-2; the match to TRBD2 covers 7 bases. The germline V gene encodes CDR1 MNHNY and CDR2 SVGAGI (reference sequence). The V segment lost 4 bases and the J segment 1 base; nucleotides outside the gene matches: 3. The CDR3 extends over 15 amino acids. The DNA of the CDR3 is TGTGCCAGCAGTTCTGGCGGGGGGAACACCGGGGAGCTGTTTTTT. Translation gives CASSSGGGNTGELFF.

This chain uses TRBV5-8 with TRBJ2-5, with 11 bases matching TRBD2. Germline CDR1 is SGHTS and CDR2 is YDEGEE. Trimming cost V 0 bases and J 3 bases; bases outside gene matches: 4. The CDR3 covers 16 residues. CDR3 coding DNA: TGTGCCAGCAGCTTGGGTATAGCGGGGGGGAAAGAGACCCAGTACTTC. Protein sequence: CASSLGIAGGKETQYF. The full variable domain, its missing parts supplied by reference TRBV5-8 and TRBJ2-5, is EAGVTQSPTHLIKTRGQQATLRCSPISGHTSVYWYQQALGLGLQFLLWYDEGEERNRGNFPPRFSGRQFPNYSSELNVNALELEDSALYLCASSLGIAGGKETQYFGPGTRLLVL.

This chain joins TRBV19 and TRBJ1-5; D uncertain. The length of the CDR3 is 14 residues. Trimming took 1 base from V and 7 from J, leaving 11 bases between them. Germline V CDR1 and CDR2: LNHDA, SQIVND (reference sequence). Here the CDR3 reads CASSIGRISQPQHF. CDR3 bases: TGTGCCAGTAGTATAGGGAGGATATCCCAGCCCCAGCATTTT.

This clone was seen more than once but under ten times. The rearrangement uses TRBV4-1 and TRBJ1-5; the D gene is possibly TRBD1 (5 bases). V lost 0 bases, J lost 7 bases, and 13 bases lay in between. The V gene's germline CDR1 is MGHRA and CDR2 YSYEKL. This CDR3 contains 15 residues. The CDR3 reads CASSQDDSPWQPQHF. The CDR3 DNA reads TGCGCCAGCAGCCAAGATGACAGCCCTTGGCAGCCCCAGCATTTT.

This rearrangement joins TRBV5-1 to TRBJ2-5; TRBD1 is a possible D gene (6 bases). Trimming pared 0 bases from V and 3 bases from J, leaving 15 bases between. The germline V gene encodes CDR1 SGHRS and CDR2 YFSETQ. This CDR3 has 16 residues. This CDR3 is CASSLASDSRKETQYF. DNA for the CDR3: TGCGCCAGCAGCTTGGCATCGGACAGCCGAAAAGAGACCCAGTACTTC. Based on the CDR3 plus reference TRBV5-1 and TRBJ2-5, the full variable domain is KAGVTQTPRYLIKTRGQQVTLSCSPISGHRSVSWYQQTPGQGLQFLFEYFSETQRNKGNFPGRFSGRQFSNSRSEMNVSTLELGDSALYLCASSLASDSRKETQYFGPGTRLLVL.

The chain uses TRBV6-1 and TRBJ2-2; 8 bases map to TRBD1. This CDR3 is built from 18 residues. The trim removed 4 bases at V and 2 bases at J, leaving 12 bases unmatched. CDR1 is MNHNS, CDR2 SASEGT, per germline. DNA for the CDR3: TGTGCCAGCAGTGTAAGGGCAGGGGGCGGAGGCAACACCGGGGAGCTGTTTTTT. Its translation: CASSVRAGGGGNTGELFF.

The genes are TRBV7-9 and TRBJ1-2; D perhaps matches TRBD1 (5 bases). The CDR3 consists of 13 residues. Looked up from germline, CDR1 is SEHNR and CDR2 is FQNEAQ (reference sequence). Trimming pared 5 bases from V and 10 bases from J, leaving 17 bases between. The CDR3 DNA sequence: TGTGCCAGCAGCCTTGGACATAAGGGCGACTACACCTTC. Amino acid sequence: CASSLGHKGDYTF.

The chain has TRBV6-5 and TRBJ2-7; possible D gene TRBD2, 5 bases. The CDR3 has 15 amino acids. Germline V lookup: CDR1 MNHEY, CDR2 SVGAGI. Trimming cost V 7 bases and J 3 bases, with 19 bases left between them. The CDR3 sequence: CASKPSTGSDYEQYF. DNA for the CDR3: TGTGCCAGCAAACCCTCCACGGGGTCAGACTACGAGCAGTACTTC.

The V call is TRBV5-1, the J call TRBJ1-4; TRBD1 matches 7 bases. This CDR3 comprises 15 residues. V trimming: 3 bases; J trimming: 2 bases; junction bases outside the gene matches: 4. Per the germline V gene, CDR1 is SGHRS and CDR2 is YFSETQ. Written as DNA, the CDR3 is TGCGCCAGCAGCTCGGGACAGCGGACTAATGAAAAACTGTTTTTT. Translated, it gives CASSSGQRTNEKLFF.

The chain has TRBV25-1 and TRBJ1-2, with TRBD1 as a possible D gene (6 bases). Trimming took off 4 bases at V and 4 bases at J, with 13 bases between the two ends. The germline CDR1 and CDR2 sequences are MGHDK and SYGVNS. The CDR3 runs 14 residues. DNA for the CDR3: TGTGCCAGCAGTGCCTCCGGGACATCCTATGGCTACACCTTC. Encoded protein: CASSASGTSYGYTF.

V is TRBV12-5 and J is TRBJ1-2; tentative D call: TRBD1 (5 bases). The V and J ends lost 0 bases and 2 bases respectively, with 7 bases between them. Germline lookup yields CDR1 LGHNT and CDR2 FRNRAP. CDR3 length: 14 residues. The CDR3 loop is CASGLVTGNYGYTF. The CDR3 DNA sequence: TGTGCTAGTGGTTTGGTAACAGGAAACTATGGCTACACCTTC.

The chain combines TRBV7-9 with TRBJ2-3; D is possibly TRBD2 (7 bases). The CDR3 consists of 18 residues. The ends were cut back, 4 bases at V and 2 bases at J, with 22 bases in the middle. Germline V CDR1 and CDR2: SEHNR, FQNEAQ (reference sequence). The CDR3 loop reads CASSSYSPQGRATDTQYF. Here the CDR3 DNA reads TGTGCCAGCAGCTCCTATTCCCCGCAGGGGAGGGCCACAGATACGCAGTATTTT.

The chain joins TRBV4-2 to TRBJ1-1; D gene ambiguous. This CDR3 is 13 amino acids long. Germline loops: CDR1 LGHNA, CDR2 YNFKEQ. V was cut by 0 bases and J by 3 bases, with 5 bases left in between. This CDR3 is CASSQEQYTEAFF. The CDR3 DNA follows: TGTGCCAGCAGCCAAGAACAATACACTGAAGCTTTCTTT.